This T cell receptor (beta chain) appears in the sequencing data of a study of T cell responses to AZD1222 COVID-19 vaccine. General study points: Repertoires were obtained solely post-peak T cell response.

A remark on this clone: No antigen is known for it.

Profiled with immunoSEQ multiplex PCR; TCRdb holds only in-frame clones, not every one. The repertoire holds 150,000 to 200,000 clones, with approximately 93% as singletons. Sequencing used peripheral blood, obtained on day 0 of AZD1222 vaccination. This TCR derives from an adult in good health.

Written as DNA, the CDR3 is TGCGCCAGCAACCCTTACAGTAACACCGGGGAGCTGTTTTTT. Its protein product is CASNPYSNTGELFF. This chain links TRBV5-1 with TRBJ2-2; D uncertain. The germline CDR1 and CDR2 sequences are SGHRS and YFSETQ. There are 14 residues in the CDR3. Trimming pared 6 bases from V and 2 bases from J, leaving 11 bases between.